This entry describes one T cell receptor beta chain. This entry is derived from a study of cytomegalovirus exposure and HLA in healthy donors. V dropped 2 bases and J dropped 3; count of bases not matched to a gene: 6. There are 15 residues in the CDR3. Germline CDR1 is SGHVS and CDR2 is FNYEAQ. Sequencing was performed with immunoSEQ multiplex PCR; in TCRdb, only in-frame clones are kept and a portion is missing. The sample yields more than 90,000 clones, 80% to 90% seen once. The sample comprised PBMCs. The chain joins TRBV7-6 to TRBJ1-1; 7 nucleotides align to TRBD1. The source is a man between 18 and 35 years old in good health and CMV-seropositive. In nucleotides, the CDR3 is TGTGCCAGCAGCTTAATTAACAGGGGAGACACTGAAGCTTTCTTT. Protein sequence: CASSLINRGDTEAFF.